The source of this T cell receptor beta chain is a study of blood T cell repertoires in COVID-19. Germline CDR1 and CDR2: SGHDT and YYEEEE. Unmatched junction bases numbered 7, after V lost 2 bases and J lost 2 bases. The CDR3 covers 16 residues. Sequencing was performed with immunoSEQ multiplex PCR; in TCRdb, only in-frame clones are kept and a portion is missing. The sample records hundreds of thousands of clones, 85% to 90% being singletons. What was sequenced was PBMCs or T cells enriched from blood (not recorded which). V and J are TRBV5-6 and TRBJ2-7; TRBD1 agrees at 10 bases. This TCR derives from a woman in her late teens or twenties with acute COVID-19. The CDR3 reads CASSLIDRGRTYEQYF. CDR3 nucleotides: TGTGCCAGCAGCTTAATAGACAGGGGGCGAACCTACGAGCAGTACTTC.